This T cell receptor beta chain was observed in a study of CD8+ T cells in alopecia areata. Reverse transcribed after extraction, RNA yielded cDNA as the sequencing template. Produced via immunoSEQ multiplex PCR; TCRdb's table is partial and in-frame only. The repertoire holds hundreds of thousands of clones, with roughly 60% as singletons. The sample's treatment: oral pan-JAK inhibitor, 5-10 mg twice daily. Trimming took off 5 bases at V and 3 bases at J, with 11 bases between the two ends. CDR3 length: 13 residues. Germline CDR1 and CDR2: MNHEY and SVGAGI. The chain is built from TRBV6-5 and TRBJ2-7; D is possibly TRBD2 (5 bases). The TCR comes from a human donor with alopecia areata. This material consisted of CD4+ T cells sorted from blood, taken at week 24, from a patient treated with tofacitinib. DNA for the CDR3: TGTGCCAGCAGTAGACTCCGGGGCTACGAGCAGTACTTC. Its translation: CASSRLRGYEQYF.